One sample yielded the 6 T cell receptor beta chains listed below, sequenced in a study of CD8 T cells in ankylosing spondylitis (dated by TCRdb to 2016 to 2017). The paper as a whole reports these results and caveats: A TCR beta motif of several highly homologous amino acid variants appeared characteristic of blood from ankylosing spondylitis patients.

These receptors' antigens are unknown. Receptor amplification or capture employed 5' RACE. Instrument used: Illumina HiSeq 2500. TCRdb passed the public sequencing reads through fastp at Q25 and MiXCR, retaining productive beta sequences. Each CDR3 protein appears once, grouped with its most common genes and DNA. This sample lists 200,000 to 250,000 distinct CDR3 sequences; roughly 6.6% were detected once. The biggest ten clones account for approximately 15% of the sample. The sequencing input was blood, either unsorted or a sorted T cell fraction (not recorded which). These receptors all stem from a male donor with ankylosing spondylitis.

This clonotype has at least ten counts. The chain uses TRBV29-1 and TRBJ1-2, with 8 bases fitting TRBD1. The CDR3 is 13 residues long. Germline V gene sequence: CDR1 SQVTM, CDR2 ANQGSEA. Trimming cost V 3 bases and J 6 bases; bases outside gene matches: 6. CDR3: CSVDEGTGNGYTF. The DNA for the CDR3 is TGCAGCGTTGATGAGGGGACAGGCAATGGCTACACCTTC.

This sequence joins TRBV5-6 and TRBJ2-5; TRBD2 is a possible D gene (7 bases). CDR3 length: 15 residues. V gave up 4 bases and J gave up 2 bases, with 15 bases separating them. Germline V gives CDR1 SGHDT, CDR2 YYEEEE. This CDR3 reads CASSRGGPTQETQYF. CDR3 bases: TGTGCCAGCAGCAGGGGGGGGCCCACGCAAGAGACCCAGTACTTC.

This clonotype occurred many times. V is TRBV12-3 or TRBV12-4 and J is TRBJ2-6; no clear D. The CDR3 extends over 14 amino acids. V lost 6 bases to trimming and J lost 0 bases, with 6 bases between them. The CDR3 nucleotides are TGTGCCAGCAGGGCATCCTCTGGGGCCAACGTCCTGACTTTC. Translation: CASRASSGANVLTF.

This clonotype was seen ten or more times. The chain employs TRBV29-1 and TRBJ2-7, with TRBD1 identical over 8 bases. The CDR3 totals 15 residues. With V trimmed by 4 bases and J by 2 bases, 10 bases remained unmatched. CDR1 and CDR2 from the germline V gene are SQVTM and ANQGSEA. CDR3 sequence reads: CSVGGGRTGTYEQYF. DNA of the CDR3: TGCAGCGTTGGGGGAGGCCGGACAGGGACCTACGAGCAGTACTTC.

There are many counts of this clonotype. The V and J genes are TRBV27 and TRBJ2-2; 7 bases align to TRBD1. CDR1 MNHEY and CDR2 SMNVEV come from the germline V gene (reference sequence). This CDR3 spans 15 amino acids. Trimming removed 3 bases from V and 6 bases from J; junction bases left unmatched: 7. CDR3 sequence reads: CASSFFDRAPGELFF. The CDR3 DNA sequence: TGTGCCAGCAGTTTCTTCGACAGGGCTCCCGGGGAGCTGTTTTTT.

In its sample, this clonotype was seen many times. This chain links TRBV28 with TRBJ2-3; tentatively, D is TRBD1 (5 bases). The CDR3 totals 15 residues. Per germline, CDR1 MDHEN and CDR2 SYDVKM. Trimming took off 7 bases at V and 3 bases at J, with 17 bases between the two ends. This CDR3 is CASIQGSANTDTQYF. As DNA, the CDR3 is TGTGCCAGCATTCAGGGATCTGCTAATACAGATACGCAGTATTTT.